This T cell receptor beta chain was obtained from a study of cytomegalovirus exposure and HLA in healthy donors. About this clone: Its antigen remains unidentified.

All donors participated as healthy donors of bone marrow. Though probably carrying unrecorded immune exposures, donors were nominally healthy at sampling. The PCR had 60 Vbeta and 13 Jbeta primers. Generated by immunoSEQ multiplex PCR, the TCRdb table keeps only in-frame clones and is missing some. The sample carries more than 95,000 clones, about four fifths recorded once. General study findings and limits: Later genetic work tied a missense DCLRE1C variant to beta-chain V and J trimming. Earlier findings revealed that most TCR beta V segments proved productive either about 87% or about 30% of the time.

The germline gives CDR1 SGHRS, CDR2 YFSETQ. The CDR3 sequence is 17 residues long. V shed 0 bases, J shed 6 bases, and the junction held 12 bases outside the gene matches. The sequencing sample was made of PBMCs. The chain joins TRBV5-1 to TRBJ2-3; 8 bases agree with TRBD1. The TCR sequence derives from a woman in her thirties or forties in good health and CMV-seropositive. CDR3 DNA sequence: TGCGCCAGCAGCTTGGACTTTCGGGCAGGGGGCGGGGATACGCAGTATTTT. It is translated as CASSLDFRAGGGDTQYF. Based on the CDR3 plus reference TRBV5-1 and TRBJ2-3, the full variable domain is KAGVTQTPRYLIKTRGQQVTLSCSPISGHRSVSWYQQTPGQGLQFLFEYFSETQRNKGNFPGRFSGRQFSNSRSEMNVSTLELGDSALYLCASSLDFRAGGGDTQYFGPGTRLTVL.